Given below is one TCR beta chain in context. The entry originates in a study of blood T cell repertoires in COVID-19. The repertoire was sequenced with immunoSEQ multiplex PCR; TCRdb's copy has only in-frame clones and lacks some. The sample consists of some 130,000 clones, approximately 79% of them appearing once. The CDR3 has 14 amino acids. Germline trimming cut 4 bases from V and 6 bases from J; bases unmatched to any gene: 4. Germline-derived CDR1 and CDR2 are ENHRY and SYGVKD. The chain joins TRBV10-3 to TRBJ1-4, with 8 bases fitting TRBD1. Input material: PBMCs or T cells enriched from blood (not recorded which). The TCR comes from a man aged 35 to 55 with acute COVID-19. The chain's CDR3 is CAISAAGGDEKLFF. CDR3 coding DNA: TGTGCCATCAGTGCAGCAGGGGGCGATGAAAAACTGTTTTTT.